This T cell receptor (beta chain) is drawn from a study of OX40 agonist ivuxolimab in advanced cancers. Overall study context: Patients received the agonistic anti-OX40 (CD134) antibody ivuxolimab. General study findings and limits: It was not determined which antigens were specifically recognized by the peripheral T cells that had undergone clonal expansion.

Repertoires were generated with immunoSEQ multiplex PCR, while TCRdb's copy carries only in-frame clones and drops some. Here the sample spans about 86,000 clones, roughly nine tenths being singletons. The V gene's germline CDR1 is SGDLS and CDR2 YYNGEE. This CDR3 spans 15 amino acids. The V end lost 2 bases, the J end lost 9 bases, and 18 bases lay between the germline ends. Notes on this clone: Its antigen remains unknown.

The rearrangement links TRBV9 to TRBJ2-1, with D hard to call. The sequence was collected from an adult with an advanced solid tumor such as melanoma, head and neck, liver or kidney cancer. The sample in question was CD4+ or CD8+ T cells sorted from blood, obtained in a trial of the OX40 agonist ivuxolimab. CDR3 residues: CASSVERPTSGEQFF. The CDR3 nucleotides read TGTGCCAGCAGCGTTGAGAGGCCAACTTCGGGTGAGCAGTTCTTC.